This T cell receptor beta chain is drawn from a study of T cells after yellow fever vaccination. This CDR3 has 14 amino acids. CDR1 is DFQATT, CDR2 SNEGSKA, per germline (reference sequence). Deletions cut 0 bases from V and 16 bases from J, with 19 bases between. 5'RACE template switching produced TCR cDNA carrying a universal primer site and UMIs. TCRdb independently ran MiXCR on the 5' RACE reads; one entry per CDR3 protein. The data hold hundreds of thousands of distinct CDR3 sequences, with more than 9% observed a single time. In the case of this clonotype: Antigen unknown.

Study-wide findings and caveats: A weaker secondary response peaked on day 5, the primary on day 15. FACS-sorted repertoires could harbor abundant contaminating bulk-population clonotypes.

V gene TRBV20-1 combines with J gene TRBJ1-6; D might be TRBD1 (5 bases). This specimen consisted of PBMCs, obtained on the day of the yellow fever booster vaccination. This clonotype originated in a man aged 25 to 45 who received the YFV17D yellow fever vaccine. In DNA, the CDR3 is TGCAGTGCTAGAGAGGTCGCTCACGGAGGGGTACTCCACTTT. As protein: CSAREVAHGGVLHF.